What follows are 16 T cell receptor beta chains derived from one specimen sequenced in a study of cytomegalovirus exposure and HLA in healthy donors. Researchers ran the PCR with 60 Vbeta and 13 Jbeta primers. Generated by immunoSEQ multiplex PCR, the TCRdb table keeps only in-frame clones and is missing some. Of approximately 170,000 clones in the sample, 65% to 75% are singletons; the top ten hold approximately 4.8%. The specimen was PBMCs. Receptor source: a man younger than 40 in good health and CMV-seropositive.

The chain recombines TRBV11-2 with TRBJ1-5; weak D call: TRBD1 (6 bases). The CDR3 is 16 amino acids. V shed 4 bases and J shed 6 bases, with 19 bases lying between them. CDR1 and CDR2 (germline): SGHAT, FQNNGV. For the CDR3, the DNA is TGTGCCAGCAGCTCCGGGGGGGCATGGGGAACTCAGCCCCAGCATTTT. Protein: CASSSGGAWGTQPQHF.

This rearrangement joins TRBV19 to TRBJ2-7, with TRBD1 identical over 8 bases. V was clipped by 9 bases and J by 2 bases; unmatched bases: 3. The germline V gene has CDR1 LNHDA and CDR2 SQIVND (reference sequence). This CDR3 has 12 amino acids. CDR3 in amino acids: CASGTGPYEQYF. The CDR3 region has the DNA TGTGCCAGCGGGACAGGCCCCTACGAGCAGTACTTC.

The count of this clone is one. This CDR3 is CASSRTSGGRDEQYF. DNA of the CDR3: TGTGCCAGCAGTCGGACTAGCGGGGGGCGGGACGAGCAGTACTTC. V is TRBV7-6 and J is TRBJ2-7, with 14 bases matching TRBD2. V was pared by 6 bases and J by 5 bases, with 6 bases of the junction left unmatched. The CDR3 covers 15 residues. Germline V lookup: CDR1 SGHVS, CDR2 FNYEAQ.

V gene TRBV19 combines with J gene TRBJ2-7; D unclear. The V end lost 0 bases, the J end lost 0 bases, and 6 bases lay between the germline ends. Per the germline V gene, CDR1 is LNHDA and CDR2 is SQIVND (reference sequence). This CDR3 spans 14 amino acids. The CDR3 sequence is CASSIDLSSYEQYF. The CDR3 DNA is TGTGCCAGTAGTATAGATCTGAGCTCCTACGAGCAGTACTTC.

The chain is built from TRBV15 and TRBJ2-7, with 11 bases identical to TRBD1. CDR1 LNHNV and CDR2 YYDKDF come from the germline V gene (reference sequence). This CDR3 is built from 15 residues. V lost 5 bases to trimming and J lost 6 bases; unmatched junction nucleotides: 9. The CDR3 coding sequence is TGTGCCACCAGCTCCTGGACAGGGGGCGCGGGCGAGCAGTACTTC. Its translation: CATSSWTGGAGEQYF.

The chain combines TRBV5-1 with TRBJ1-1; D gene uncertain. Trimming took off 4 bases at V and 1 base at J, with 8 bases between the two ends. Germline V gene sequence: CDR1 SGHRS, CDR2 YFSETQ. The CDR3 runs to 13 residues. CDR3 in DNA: TGCGCCAGCAGCCTACTTTGGAACACTGAAGCTTTCTTT. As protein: CASSLLWNTEAFF.

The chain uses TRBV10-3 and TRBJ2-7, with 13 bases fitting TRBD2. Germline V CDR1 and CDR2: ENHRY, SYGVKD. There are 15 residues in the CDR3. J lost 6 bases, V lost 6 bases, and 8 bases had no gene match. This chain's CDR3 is CAISPPTSGRTEQYF. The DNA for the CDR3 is TGTGCCATCAGCCCTCCGACTAGCGGGAGGACCGAGCAGTACTTC.

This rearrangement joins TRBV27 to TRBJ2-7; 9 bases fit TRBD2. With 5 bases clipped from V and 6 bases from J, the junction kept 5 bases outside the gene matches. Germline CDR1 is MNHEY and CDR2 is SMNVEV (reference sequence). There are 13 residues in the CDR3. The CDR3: CASSLAGIGEQYF. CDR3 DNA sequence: TGTGCCAGCAGTCTAGCGGGAATTGGCGAGCAGTACTTC.

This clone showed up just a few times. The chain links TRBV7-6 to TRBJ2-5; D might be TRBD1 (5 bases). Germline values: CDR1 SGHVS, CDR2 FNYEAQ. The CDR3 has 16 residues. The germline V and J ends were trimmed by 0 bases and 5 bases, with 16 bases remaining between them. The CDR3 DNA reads TGTGCCAGCAGCTTAGCCCCGGCAGGGCTGGGGGAGACCCAGTACTTC. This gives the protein CASSLAPAGLGETQYF.

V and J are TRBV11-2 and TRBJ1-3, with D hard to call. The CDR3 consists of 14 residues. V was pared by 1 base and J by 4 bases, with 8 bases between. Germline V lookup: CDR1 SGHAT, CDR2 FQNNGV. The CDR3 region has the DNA TGTGCCAGCAGCTTAGCGGCGGGAGGAAACACCATATATTTT. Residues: CASSLAAGGNTIYF.

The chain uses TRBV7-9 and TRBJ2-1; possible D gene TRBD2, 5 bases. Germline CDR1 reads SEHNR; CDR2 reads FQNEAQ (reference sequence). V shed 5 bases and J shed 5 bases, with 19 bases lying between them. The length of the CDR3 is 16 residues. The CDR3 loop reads CASSRWVERSNNEQFF. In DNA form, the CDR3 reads TGTGCCAGCAGCCGCTGGGTGGAGCGGAGTAACAATGAGCAGTTCTTC.

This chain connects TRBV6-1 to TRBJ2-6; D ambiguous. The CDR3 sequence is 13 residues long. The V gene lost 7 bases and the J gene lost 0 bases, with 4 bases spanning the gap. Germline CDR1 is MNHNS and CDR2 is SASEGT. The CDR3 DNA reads TGTGCCAGCATCAGCTCTGGGGCCAACGTCCTGACTTTC. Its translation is CASISSGANVLTF.

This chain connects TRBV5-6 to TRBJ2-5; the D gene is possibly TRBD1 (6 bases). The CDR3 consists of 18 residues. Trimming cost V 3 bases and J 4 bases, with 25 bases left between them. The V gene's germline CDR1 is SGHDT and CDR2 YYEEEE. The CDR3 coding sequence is TGTGCCAGCAGCTGGTGGACAGTCCCGGTAGGGTTGGGAGAGACCCAGTACTTC. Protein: CASSWWTVPVGLGETQYF.

CDR3 sequence: CASSQVQALETQYF. Written as DNA, the CDR3 is TGCGCCAGCAGCCAAGTCCAGGCTTTAGAGACCCAGTACTTC. The chain uses TRBV4-1 and TRBJ2-5; D gene ambiguous. Germline V gene lookup returns CDR1 MGHRA and CDR2 YSYEKL. This CDR3 region has 14 residues. The V end lost 1 base, the J end lost 4 bases, and 10 bases lay between the germline ends.

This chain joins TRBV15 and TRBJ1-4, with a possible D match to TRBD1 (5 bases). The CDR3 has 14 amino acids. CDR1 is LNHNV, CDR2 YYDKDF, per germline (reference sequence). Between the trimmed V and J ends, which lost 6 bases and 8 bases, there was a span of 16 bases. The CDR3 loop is CATRDGGGREKLFF. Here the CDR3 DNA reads TGTGCCACCAGAGACGGGGGGGGTCGGGAAAAACTGTTTTTT.

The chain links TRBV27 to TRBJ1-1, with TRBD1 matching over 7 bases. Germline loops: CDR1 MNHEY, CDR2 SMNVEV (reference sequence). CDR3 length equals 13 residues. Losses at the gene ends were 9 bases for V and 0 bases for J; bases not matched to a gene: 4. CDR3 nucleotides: TGTGCCAGTTTACAGGGGATGAACACTGAAGCTTTCTTT. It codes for CASLQGMNTEAFF.